This T cell receptor beta chain was observed in a study of shared clonotypes between healthy human individuals. Whole-study findings and limits: A handful of donors held about 5% of naive CD4 clonotypes in common.

V dropped 0 bases and J dropped 4 bases, with 11 bases sitting between them. The CDR3 consists of 15 residues. The germline gives CDR1 SGDLS, CDR2 YYNGEE. Only in-frame clones appear in the TCRdb table, and some are missing; sequencing was by immunoSEQ multiplex PCR. Of approximately 1,500,000 clones listed, around 98% are singletons. A note on this clone: Its antigen is not known. The same CDR3 arises from other DNA sequences in this sample as well.

This sequence originates from a man aged 25-40 years in good health. This chain links TRBV9 with TRBJ2-1; D not resolved. The specimen was naive CD4+ T cells sorted from blood. The subset here: CD45RA+ positively selected. The CDR3 coding sequence is TGTGCCAGCAGCGTAGTGGGCGCTACTTACAATGAGCAGTTCTTC. Translation: CASSVVGATYNEQFF.